This T cell receptor beta chain was found in a study of OX40 agonist ivuxolimab in advanced cancers. Across the whole study: Patients in dose escalation had liver, melanoma, kidney or head and neck cancers.

Findings of the study overall: At 0.1-3.0 mg/kg, partial responders had clonal expansion among the lowest observed. The work left the antigen specificity of expanded peripheral T cells undetermined.

CDR3 size: 15 residues. The ends were cut back, 4 bases at V and 1 base at J, with 14 bases in the middle. Germline CDR1 MNHEY, CDR2 SMNVEV (reference sequence). To note about this clone: Its antigen is unidentified.

Only in-frame clones appear in the TCRdb table, and some are missing; sequencing was by immunoSEQ multiplex PCR. The sample records some 64,000 clones, about 87% being singletons. The J gene is TRBJ2-7, the V gene TRBV27, with D possibly being TRBD1 (6 bases). Sample: CD4+ or CD8+ T cells sorted from blood, taken in a trial of the OX40 agonist ivuxolimab. This sequence originates from an adult with an advanced solid tumor such as melanoma, head and neck, liver or kidney cancer. CDR3 loop: CASSSHTRGSYEQYF. The CDR3 DNA follows: TGTGCCAGCAGTTCCCATACCAGGGGTTCCTACGAGCAGTACTTC.